This T cell receptor beta chain was sequenced during a study of T cells after yellow fever vaccination. The V end was cut by 3 bases, the J end by 7 bases, with 12 bases between. CDR3 length: 14 residues. Germline V gene lookup returns CDR1 SNHLY and CDR2 FYNNEI. TCRdb re-analysed the 5' RACE reads in MiXCR, keeping a single row per CDR3 protein. The repertoire includes hundreds of thousands of distinct CDR3 sequences, roughly 12% of them detected once, and about 15% sits in the top ten. The sequences come from PBMCs, collected on the day of the yellow fever booster vaccination. This sequence was found in a man younger than 40 who received the YFV17D yellow fever vaccine. The chain uses TRBV2 and TRBJ2-2; a possible D gene is TRBD1 (6 bases). In nucleotides, the CDR3 is TGTGCCAGCAGTGACCCGACAGGTTACGGGGAGCTGTTTTTT. Amino acid sequence: CASSDPTGYGELFF.